Listed here are 10 T cell receptor beta chains from one sample, sequenced in a study of post-analysis software for immune sequencing data. Study-wide results and limits: Controls had lower frequencies than patients of five TRBV segments, which included TRBV5-6, TRBV5-1 and TRBV20-1.

No cognate antigen is known for these TCRs. TCR beta cDNA libraries had unique molecular identifiers. TCRdb fed the PCR reads into MiXCR, producing one record per CDR3 protein. The sample shows roughly 410,000 distinct CDR3 sequences, roughly 38% of them seen only once. The specimen sequenced was blood. The source of these receptors is a girl aged 10 to 17 with multiple sclerosis.

The V and J genes are TRBV29-1 and TRBJ1-2; D gene ambiguous. V gave up 8 bases and J gave up 0 bases, with 13 bases separating them. The CDR3 has 13 residues. Germline loops: CDR1 SQVTM, CDR2 ANQGSEA. CDR3 DNA sequence: TGCAGCTTCGGACGGGAGTCTAACTATGGCTACACCTTC. Protein: CSFGRESNYGYTF.

This chain connects TRBV9 to TRBJ2-2; D is unclear. CDR3 length: 14 amino acids. Trimming stripped 4 bases from V and 3 bases from J, with 10 bases between. Germline V lookup: CDR1 SGDLS, CDR2 YYNGEE. The CDR3 nucleotides are TGTGCCAGCAGCAAAGGAAGCCACACCGGGGAGCTGTTTTTT. Protein product: CASSKGSHTGELFF.

The V and J genes are TRBV29-1 and TRBJ2-1; the D is unclear. The CDR3 runs 13 residues. The V end was cut by 0 bases, the J end by 5 bases, with 8 bases between. The V gene's germline CDR1 is SQVTM and CDR2 ANQGSEA. This CDR3 is CSVEEAADNEQFF. In nucleotides, the CDR3 is TGCAGCGTTGAAGAGGCGGCAGACAATGAGCAGTTCTTC.

V is TRBV7-2 and J is TRBJ2-1, with 7 bases fitting TRBD2. Per the germline V gene, CDR1 is SGHTA and CDR2 is FQGNSA. Unmatched junction bases numbered 10, after V lost 3 bases and J lost 5 bases. The CDR3 has 16 residues. The CDR3 DNA reads as TGTGCCAGCAGCTTGGGGCCCTCCGGGGGGAACAATGAGCAGTTCTTC. Its protein is CASSLGPSGGNNEQFF.

This clonotype was seen a few times. The J gene is TRBJ2-5, the V gene TRBV20-1, with TRBD2 matching over 9 bases. The CDR3 sequence is 11 residues long. Per germline, CDR1 DFQATT and CDR2 SNEGSKA (reference sequence). CDR3 nucleotides: TGCAGCATCCTAGCGGGGGAGACCCAGTACTTC. This sequence encodes CSILAGETQYF.

This clonotype showed up just a few times. V is TRBV4-1 and J is TRBJ1-4; a weak D match, TRBD1 (5 bases). Trimming pared 1 base from V and 3 bases from J, leaving 15 bases between. Per germline, CDR1 MGHRA and CDR2 YSYEKL. CDR3 length: 17 residues. In DNA, the CDR3 is TGCGCCAGCAGCCAAGTTGGGGGTATTAAGGCTAATGAAAAACTGTTTTTT. Translating it yields CASSQVGGIKANEKLFF.

The chain employs TRBV5-5 and TRBJ1-2, with TRBD1 as a possible D gene (6 bases). Germline assignment: CDR1 SGHKS and CDR2 YYEKEE (reference sequence). The CDR3 is 16 residues long. V lost 0 bases and J lost 4, with 16 bases in between. The CDR3 loop is CASSLGQAADVYGYTF. The CDR3 DNA follows: TGTGCCAGCAGCTTGGGACAGGCGGCGGATGTCTATGGCTACACCTTC.

The V gene is TRBV12-3 or TRBV12-4, the J gene TRBJ2-5, with 8 bases fitting TRBD1. This CDR3 contains 16 residues. With 6 bases clipped from V and 4 bases from J, the junction kept 13 bases outside the gene matches. Here the CDR3 DNA reads TGTGCCAGCAGCTCCTCGGACAGGGCAGGTCGAGAGACCCAGTACTTC. Translation gives CASSSSDRAGRETQYF.

Regarding this clonotype: The junction differs from germline at one of its ends, possibly a read error. The chain recombines TRBV29-1 with TRBJ1-5; D remains unclear. The CDR3 runs 13 residues. Germline CDR1 reads SQVTM; CDR2 reads ANQGSEA. Here the CDR3 reads CSVGAGKDQPRHF. The DNA of the CDR3 is TGCAGCGTTGGTGCAGGAAAGGATCAGCCCCGGCATTTT. The full variable domain, with the rest looked up from reference TRBV29-1 and TRBJ1-5, is SAVISQKPSRDICQRGTSLTIQCQVDSQVTMMFWYRQQPGQSLTLIATANQGSEATYESGFVIDKFPISRPNLTFSTLTVSNMSPEDSSIYLCSVGAGKDQPRHFGDGTRLSIL.

The chain couples TRBV29-1 to TRBJ2-1; D is possibly TRBD2 (6 bases). The end of the DNA aligns better with TRBJ2-7, so the J call may be wrong. Germline lookup yields CDR1 SQVTM and CDR2 ANQGSEA. The CDR3 is 10 residues long. This CDR3 is CCAGGTEQYF. The CDR3 DNA follows: TGCTGCGCCGGGGGTACCGAGCAGTACTTC.